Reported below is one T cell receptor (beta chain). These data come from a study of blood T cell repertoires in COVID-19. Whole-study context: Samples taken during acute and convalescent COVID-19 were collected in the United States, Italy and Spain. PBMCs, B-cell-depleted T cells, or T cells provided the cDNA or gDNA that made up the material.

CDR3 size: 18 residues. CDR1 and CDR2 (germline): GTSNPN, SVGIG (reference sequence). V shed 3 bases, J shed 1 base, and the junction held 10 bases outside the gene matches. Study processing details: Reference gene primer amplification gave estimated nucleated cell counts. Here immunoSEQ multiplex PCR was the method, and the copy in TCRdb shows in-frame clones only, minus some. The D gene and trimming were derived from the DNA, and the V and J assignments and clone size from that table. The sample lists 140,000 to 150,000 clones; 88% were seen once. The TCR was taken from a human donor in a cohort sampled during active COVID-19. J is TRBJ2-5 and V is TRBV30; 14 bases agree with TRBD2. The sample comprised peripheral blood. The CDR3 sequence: CAWSPTSGGAMGQETQYF. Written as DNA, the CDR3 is TGTGCCTGGAGCCCGACTAGCGGGGGGGCAATGGGCCAAGAGACCCAGTACTTC.